This TCR beta chain was sequenced during a study of CD8 T cells in ankylosing spondylitis. Findings of the study overall: It appeared that ankylosing spondylitis blood was characterized by a TCR beta motif of seven or eight highly homologous variants.

TCRdb reprocessed the 5' RACE reads with MiXCR, giving one entry per CDR3 protein. This table holds 670,000 or so distinct CDR3 sequences, roughly 19% found once. V lost 1 base and J lost 0, with 6 bases in between. Germline V gene lookup returns CDR1 DFQATT and CDR2 SNEGSKA (reference sequence). The CDR3 sequence is 14 residues long. This clonotype came up a few times. Its antigen is as yet unknown. This TCR was recovered from a male donor with ankylosing spondylitis. Sequencing was done on a sample of blood, either unsorted or a sorted T cell fraction (not recorded which). V is TRBV20-1 and J is TRBJ2-2; D call uncertain. The CDR3 protein is CSARAPSNTGELFF. The CDR3 DNA reads TGCAGTGCTAGAGCGCCGTCGAACACCGGGGAGCTGTTTTTT.